Below are 18 T cell receptor beta chains sequenced from a single sample in a study of blood T cell repertoires in COVID-19. Repertoires were generated with immunoSEQ multiplex PCR, while TCRdb's copy carries only in-frame clones and drops some. Here the sample spans under 60,000 clones, roughly 80% being singletons. Specimen: peripheral blood. Receptors originate from a human donor in a cohort sampled during active COVID-19.

V is TRBV9 and J is TRBJ1-1; a possible D gene is TRBD1 (5 bases). This CDR3 comprises 13 residues. The germline V gene encodes CDR1 SGDLS and CDR2 YYNGEE. V was trimmed by 0 bases and J by 7 bases, leaving 10 bases between them. CDR3 nucleotide sequence: TGTGCCAGCAGCGTAGCTACACAGGATGAAGCTTTCTTT. It specifies CASSVATQDEAFF.

V gene TRBV30 combines with J gene TRBJ1-1; D may be TRBD1 (5 bases). There are 16 residues in the CDR3. Germline V gene lookup returns CDR1 GTSNPN and CDR2 SVGIG (reference sequence). The germline V and J ends were trimmed by 2 bases and 0 bases, with 16 bases remaining between them. DNA of the CDR3: TGTGCCTGGAGTAGGGGCCTAGGACGGCTGAACACTGAAGCTTTCTTT. Protein: CAWSRGLGRLNTEAFF.

V and J are TRBV3-1 (or the pseudogene TRBV3-2) and TRBJ1-1; possibly TRBD1 for D (5 bases). Looked up from germline, CDR1 is LGHDT and CDR2 is YNNKEL (reference sequence). Between the trimmed V and J ends, which lost 2 bases and 4 bases, there was a span of 11 bases. The CDR3 covers 14 residues. The CDR3 reads CASSQLQGGTEAFF. In DNA form, the CDR3 reads TGTGCCAGCAGCCAACTGCAGGGTGGCACTGAAGCTTTCTTT.

The chain joins TRBV28 to TRBJ1-2; D ambiguous. This CDR3 contains 13 residues. Per the germline V gene, CDR1 is MDHEN and CDR2 is SYDVKM. V shed 2 bases and J shed 2 bases, with 6 bases lying between them. Written as DNA, the CDR3 is TGTGCCAGCAGTTTAGACGGGAACTATGGCTACACCTTC. Translated, it gives CASSLDGNYGYTF.

This clone was seen a few times. This chain links TRBV6-5 with TRBJ1-6; 9 bases are a match to TRBD1. V lost 0 bases, J lost 9 bases, and 3 bases stayed unmatched. The CDR3 covers 15 residues. Germline CDR1 is MNHEY and CDR2 is SVGAGI. CDR3 DNA sequence: TGTGCCAGCAGTTACTCGGGACAGGGTGGTTCACCCCTCCACTTT. The encoded protein is CASSYSGQGGSPLHF.

The J gene is TRBJ1-3, the V gene TRBV15, with D maybe TRBD1 (5 bases). Germline assignment: CDR1 LNHNV and CDR2 YYDKDF (reference sequence). The CDR3 loop spans 15 amino acids. The ends were cut back, 4 bases at V and 4 bases at J, with 14 bases in the middle. CDR3 nucleotide sequence: TGTGCCACCAGCATGTCGGCAGGGCTGGGAAACACCATATATTTT. Translating it yields CATSMSAGLGNTIYF.

The chain links TRBV6-5 to TRBJ1-5; 8 bases are a match to TRBD1. The CDR3 length is 15 residues. The V gene end was trimmed by 8 bases and the J gene end by 3 bases; junction bases not matched to a gene: 9. Germline V gives CDR1 MNHEY, CDR2 SVGAGI. The CDR3 reads CASSLQGEYNQPQHF. CDR3 nucleotides: TGTGCCAGCTCCCTACAGGGGGAATACAATCAGCCCCAGCATTTT.

The chain employs TRBV19 and TRBJ1-5; D is unclear. Germline V gene data show CDR1 as LNHDA and CDR2 as SQIVND (reference sequence). The V and J ends lost 8 bases and 6 bases respectively, with 17 bases between them. The CDR3 runs to 14 residues. CDR3 protein: CASQVVDLVQPQHF. The CDR3 nucleotides read TGTGCCAGTCAGGTCGTCGATTTGGTTCAGCCCCAGCATTTT.

V and J are TRBV10-3 and TRBJ1-1, with a possible D match to TRBD1 (6 bases). This CDR3 region has 16 residues. V lost 3 bases to trimming and J lost 1 base, with 15 bases between them. Germline lookup yields CDR1 ENHRY and CDR2 SYGVKD. CDR3 in amino acids: CAISDPNRASNTEAFF. As DNA, the CDR3 is TGTGCCATCAGTGATCCAAACAGGGCTTCGAACACTGAAGCTTTCTTT.

The CDR3 DNA reads TGCGCCAGCAGCTTCGAGGGAGTTGCCAATGAGCAGTTCTTC. Protein sequence: CASSFEGVANEQFF. This sequence joins TRBV5-1 and TRBJ2-1; D is possibly TRBD2 (5 bases). CDR3 length: 14 residues. The V end lost 2 bases, the J end lost 6 bases, and 12 bases lay between the germline ends. Germline-derived CDR1 and CDR2 are SGHRS and YFSETQ. Based on the CDR3 plus reference TRBV5-1 and TRBJ2-1, the full variable domain is KAGVTQTPRYLIKTRGQQVTLSCSPISGHRSVSWYQQTPGQGLQFLFEYFSETQRNKGNFPGRFSGRQFSNSRSEMNVSTLELGDSALYLCASSFEGVANEQFFGPGTRLTVL.

This sequence joins TRBV5-4 and TRBJ2-7; 11 nucleotides agree with TRBD2. From germline, CDR1 is SGHNT and CDR2 YYREEE (reference sequence). The CDR3 consists of 15 residues. The trim removed 2 bases at V and 6 bases at J, leaving 7 bases unmatched. CDR3 residues: CASSFLAGGRGEQYF. DNA for the CDR3: TGTGCCAGCAGCTTTCTAGCGGGAGGAAGGGGCGAGCAGTACTTC. The whole variable domain, filled in from reference TRBV5-4 and TRBJ2-7, reads ETGVTQSPTHLIKTRGQQVTLRCSSQSGHNTVSWYQQALGQGPQFIFQYYREEENGRGNFPPRFSGLQFPNYSSELNVNALELDDSALYLCASSFLAGGRGEQYFGPGTRLTVT.

The chain employs TRBV11-2 and TRBJ2-2; D is unresolved. CDR1 and CDR2 (germline): SGHAT, FQNNGV. Trimming cost V 5 bases and J 4 bases, with 20 bases left between them. CDR3 length equals 17 residues. DNA for the CDR3: TGTGCCAGCAGCAACCAACTACGGTTGAGAGGCACCGGGGAGCTGTTTTTT. Protein: CASSNQLRLRGTGELFF.

This clone was counted a few times. V and J are TRBV15 and TRBJ1-4; a possible D gene is TRBD1 (6 bases). Germline CDR1 reads LNHNV; CDR2 reads YYDKDF (reference sequence). The CDR3 length is 16 residues. Trimming left V 1 base short and J 6 bases short, with 15 bases between. The DNA of the CDR3 is TGTGCCACCAGCAGAGGGGACACGGTAGGACATGAAAAACTGTTTTTT. Its protein product is CATSRGDTVGHEKLFF. The full variable domain, completed using reference TRBV15 and TRBJ1-4, is DAMVIQNPRYQVTQFGKPVTLSCSQTLNHNVMYWYQQKSSQAPKLLFHYYDKDFNNEADTPDNFQSRRPNTSFCFLDIRSPGLGDTAMYLCATSRGDTVGHEKLFFGSGTQLSVL.

This clone was observed once. The chain has TRBV7-7 and TRBJ2-3, with 7 bases lining up with TRBD2. The CDR3 loop spans 16 amino acids. The V segment lost 3 bases and the J segment 0 bases; nucleotides outside the gene matches: 6. CDR1 is SSHAT and CDR2 is FNYEAQ in the germline V gene (reference sequence). The CDR3 loop reads CASSLGAGASTDTQYF. The CDR3 bases are TGTGCCAGCAGCTTGGGCGCGGGAGCTAGCACAGATACGCAGTATTTT.

Here the CDR3 reads CASSLRQGYEQYF. CDR3 DNA: TGTGCCAGCAGTTTACGACAGGGCTACGAGCAGTACTTC. The chain joins TRBV27 to TRBJ2-7, with 7 bases identical to TRBD1. J gave up 3 bases and V 2 bases, and 1 base lay outside the gene matches. The CDR3 extends over 13 amino acids. The germline V gene encodes CDR1 MNHEY and CDR2 SMNVEV (reference sequence).

This clone was counted once. The genes are TRBV7-8 and TRBJ2-7, with no clear D. From germline, CDR1 is SGHVS and CDR2 FQNEAQ. CDR3 length equals 13 residues. Trimming left V 1 base short and J 9 bases short, with 13 bases between. The CDR3 reads CASSLGYQVWQYF. The CDR3 coding sequence is TGTGCCAGCAGCTTAGGATACCAGGTTTGGCAGTACTTC.

Turning to this clone: Other DNA sequences in this specimen translate into the identical CDR3. This chain uses TRBV18 with TRBJ2-7, with unresolved D. With 6 bases removed from V and 0 bases from J, the gap between germline ends came to 9 bases. This CDR3 has 13 amino acids. Germline V gives CDR1 KGHSH, CDR2 LQKENI. Written as DNA, the CDR3 is TGTGCCAGCTCCCCGCCTAGCTCCTACGAGCAGTACTTC. This gives the protein CASSPPSSYEQYF.

The V and J genes are TRBV18 and TRBJ1-1, with D possibly matching TRBD1 (5 bases). This CDR3 comprises 16 residues. Per the germline V gene, CDR1 is KGHSH and CDR2 is LQKENI. Trimming shortened V by 0 bases and J by 7 bases, and 18 bases separated the two germline ends. The CDR3 nucleotides read TGTGCCAGCTCACCACCGAAGGTTGGGGCCCGTTATGAAGCTTTCTTT. Protein product: CASSPPKVGARYEAFF.